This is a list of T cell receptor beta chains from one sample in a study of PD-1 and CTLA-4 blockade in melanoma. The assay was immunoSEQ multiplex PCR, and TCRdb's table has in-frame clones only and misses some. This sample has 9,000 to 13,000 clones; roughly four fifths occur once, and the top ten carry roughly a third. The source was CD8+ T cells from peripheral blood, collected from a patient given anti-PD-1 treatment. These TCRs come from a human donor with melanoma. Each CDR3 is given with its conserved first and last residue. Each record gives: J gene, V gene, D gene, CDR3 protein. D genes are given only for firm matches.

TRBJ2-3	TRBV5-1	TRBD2	CASSPGLAGMKDTQYF
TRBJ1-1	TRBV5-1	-	CASSEGGPEAFF
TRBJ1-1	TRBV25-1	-	CASTEGSTEAFF
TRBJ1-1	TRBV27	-	CASSLYGSTEAFF
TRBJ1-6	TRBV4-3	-	CASSQAWAGDMSPLHF
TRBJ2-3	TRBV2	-	CASSGDVTDTQYF
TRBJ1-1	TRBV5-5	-	CASSPGLNTEAFF
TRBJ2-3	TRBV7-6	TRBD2	CASSPRLAGTDTQYF
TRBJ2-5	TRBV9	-	CASSVTGRPEETQYF
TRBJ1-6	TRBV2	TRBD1	CASSETLTGASPLHF
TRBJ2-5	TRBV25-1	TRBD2	CASSEWGSGGQETQYF
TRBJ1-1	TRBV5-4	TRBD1	CASSTGQGRSEAFF
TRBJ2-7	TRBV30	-	CAWTPGGEQYF
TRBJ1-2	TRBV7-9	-	CASSPTAYGYTF
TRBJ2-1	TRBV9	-	CASSRAGGVGSINEQFF
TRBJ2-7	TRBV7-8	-	CASSLSSYEQYF
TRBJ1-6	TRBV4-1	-	CASSPLTVSPLHF
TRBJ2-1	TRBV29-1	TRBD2	CSVEGTSGRAPDVYNEQFF
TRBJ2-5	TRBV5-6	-	CASSPVPGETQYF
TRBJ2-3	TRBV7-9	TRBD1	CASSLGTGESTDTQYF
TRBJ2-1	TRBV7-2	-	CASSLRSTSSYNEQFF
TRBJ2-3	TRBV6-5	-	CASNPLRRADTQYF
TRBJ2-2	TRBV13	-	CASSPRTGELFF
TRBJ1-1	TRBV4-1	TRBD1	CASSQVQGAPGTEAFF
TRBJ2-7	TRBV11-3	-	CASSLDGSSSYEQYF
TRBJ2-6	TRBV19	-	CASTDSPPSGANVLTF
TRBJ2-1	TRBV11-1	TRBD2	CASSSRTSGRHEQFF
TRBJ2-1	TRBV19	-	CASSTLGLAYNEQFF
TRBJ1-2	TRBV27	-	CASSLSLNYGYTF
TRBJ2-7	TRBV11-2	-	CASSPRTGYEQYF
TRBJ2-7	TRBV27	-	CASKGRAEQYF
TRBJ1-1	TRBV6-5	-	CASSYLYTGSGEAFF
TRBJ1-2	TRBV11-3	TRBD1	CASSGGGNYGYTF
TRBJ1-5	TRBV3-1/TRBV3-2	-	CASSSVPGADQPQHF
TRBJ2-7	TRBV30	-	CAWSGVTPYEQYF
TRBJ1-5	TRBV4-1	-	CASSQVSGFGNQPQHF
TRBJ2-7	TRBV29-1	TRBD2	CSVRTSGRYEQYF
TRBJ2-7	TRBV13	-	CASSRSSAYEQYF
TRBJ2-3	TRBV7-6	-	CASSLTRRQEDTQYF
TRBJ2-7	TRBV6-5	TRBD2	CASSLGEGSYEQYF
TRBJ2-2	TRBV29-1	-	CSIRMTGELFF
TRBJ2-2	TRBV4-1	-	CASSQRRDVSGELFF
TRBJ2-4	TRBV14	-	CASSRITGSNIQYF
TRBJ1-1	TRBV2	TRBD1	CASSPRTGDAFF
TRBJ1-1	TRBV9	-	CASSVEGGLGTEAFF
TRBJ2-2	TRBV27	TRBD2	CASRPTSGRAWGTGELFF
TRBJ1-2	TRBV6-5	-	CASIILPDRGGYTF